This T cell receptor (beta chain) was retrieved from a study of patients and donors after allogeneic stem cell transplantation (dated by TCRdb to the early 2020s). Preparation of the library involved RT-PCR. Sequencing instrument: NextSeq 550. TCRdb handled the public reads itself, with Q25 trimming in fastp and clone calling in MiXCR, and kept productive beta chains. Each entry merges the rows of one CDR3 protein and shows their most common DNA and genes. For this sample the table gives 800,000 to 1,000,000 distinct CDR3 sequences, of which roughly 18% were detected only once. Jointly, the top ten make up around 6% of the sample. The germline V gene encodes CDR1 DFQATT and CDR2 SNEGSKA (reference sequence). V drops 1 base and J drops 7 bases, leaving 11 bases in between. From the cysteine up to the phenylalanine, the CDR3 has a length of 12 residues. Just CDR3 DNA is preserved here, 36 bases in frame from base 1.

Points on this clonotype: The specificity of this receptor is unknown. Qualities for individual bases were not recorded, and no much larger clone is one base off.

The chain is made from TRBV20-1 and TRBJ2-7; 6 matching bases give a weak D call of TRBD1. The sequence was collected from a human donor who was either an allogeneic HSCT recipient or a stem cell or donor lymphocyte infusion donor (not recorded which). It is not recorded whose cells these are; they may come from a transplant donor. Input material: blood, either unsorted or a sorted T cell fraction (not recorded which). The nucleotides are TGCAGTGCTAGAGGCCAGACAGGAGAGCAGTACTTC. Translation gives CSARGQTGEQYF.